This TCR beta chain was observed in a study of T cell changes during pregnancy in multiple sclerosis. Method: immunoSEQ multiplex PCR; TCRdb's copy keeps in-frame clones and lacks some. The repertoire holds roughly 72,000 clones, 94% seen once, with roughly 0.14% in the top ten. The CDR3 has 14 amino acids. The V and J ends lost 6 bases and 10 bases respectively, with 22 bases between them. Looked up from germline, CDR1 is SQVTM and CDR2 is ANQGSEA. The rearrangement uses TRBV29-1 and TRBJ2-1; weak D call: TRBD2 (6 bases). The sequence derives from a female donor with multiple sclerosis, enrolled in a pregnancy study. The input for sequencing was CD4+ T cells from peripheral blood mononuclear cells, taken after pregnancy. The CDR3 region is CSVGSLVGRGEQFF. For the CDR3, the DNA is TGCAGCGTCGGGAGCCTGGTGGGAAGAGGGGAGCAGTTCTTC.